Detailed here is one T cell receptor (delta chain). TCRdb called clones anew from the RT-PCR reads with CATT. The sample has about a thousand delta-chain clones, 0.95% to 1.5% seen once; the top ten hold 25% to 30%. The sample comes from a study of gamma-delta T cells after stem cell transplantation. Germline loops: CDR1 GEAIGNYY, CDR2 EKD. The CDR3 has 15 amino acids. The V and J ends lost 0 bases and 0 bases, in that order; junction bases with no gene match: 3. The source is a human donor. It is not recorded whose cells these are; they may come from a transplant donor. The chain couples TRDV2 to TRDJ1, with 7 bases matching TRDD3. Sequencing was performed on gamma-delta T cells. The CDR3 loop reads CACDTVGDYTDKLIF. Here the CDR3 DNA reads TGTGCCTGTGACACCGTGGGGGACTACACCGATAAACTCATCTTT.